One and the same sample provided the 27 T cell receptor beta chains below, sequenced in a study of T cell responses to AZD1222 COVID-19 vaccine. Here immunoSEQ multiplex PCR was the method, and the copy in TCRdb shows in-frame clones only, minus some. Among tens of thousands of clones listed, 75% to 85% were seen once. The sequencing used peripheral blood, collected on day 0 of AZD1222 vaccination. Source of these receptors: an adult in good health.

The chain has TRBV5-1 and TRBJ2-5; no clear D gene. From germline, CDR1 is SGHRS and CDR2 YFSETQ. The CDR3 covers 12 residues. The V gene lost 4 bases and the J gene lost 0 bases, with 4 bases spanning the gap. The CDR3 here is CASSLHQETQYF. In DNA, the CDR3 is TGCGCCAGCAGCCTACACCAAGAGACCCAGTACTTC.

This clone was seen a single time. V gene TRBV3-1 (or the pseudogene TRBV3-2) combines with J gene TRBJ1-2; 10 nucleotides line up with TRBD1. Germline loops: CDR1 LGHDT, CDR2 YNNKEL (reference sequence). V dropped 2 bases and J dropped 4; count of bases not matched to a gene: 10. The CDR3 runs 17 residues. CDR3 DNA sequence: TGTGCCAGCAGCCAACCGTCACCGGGACAGGGGTCCTATGGCTACACCTTC. This codes for CASSQPSPGQGSYGYTF.

The rearrangement joins TRBV11-2 to TRBJ2-1; tentative D call: TRBD2 (6 bases). The V end was cut by 3 bases, the J end by 8 bases, with 20 bases between. The CDR3 is 16 residues long. CDR1 and CDR2 from the germline V gene are SGHAT and FQNNGV. The CDR3 sequence: CASSFTSGTSGDEQFF. Written as DNA, the CDR3 is TGTGCCAGCAGCTTTACTTCCGGGACTTCCGGCGATGAGCAGTTCTTC. The full variable domain, rest sourced from reference TRBV11-2 and TRBJ2-1, is EAGVAQSPRYKIIEKRQSVAFWCNPISGHATLYWYQQILGQGPKLLIQFQNNGVVDDSQLPKDRFSAERLKGVDSTLKIQPAKLEDSAVYLCASSFTSGTSGDEQFFGPGTRLTVL.

The chain has TRBV29-1 and TRBJ1-2; D perhaps matches TRBD1 (5 bases). This CDR3 spans 15 amino acids. Trimming removed 0 bases from V and 4 bases from J, with 15 bases in between. Germline V gene sequence: CDR1 SQVTM, CDR2 ANQGSEA. The CDR3 bases are TGCAGCGTTGAAGATACGAGGGGCAAGAGCTATGGCTACACCTTC. It is translated as CSVEDTRGKSYGYTF.

J is TRBJ2-2 and V is TRBV27; D is uncertain. The CDR3 covers 16 residues. The germline V gene encodes CDR1 MNHEY and CDR2 SMNVEV (reference sequence). V was pared by 8 bases and J by 3 bases, with 19 bases between. The CDR3 loop is CASASPSGSDTGELFF. The CDR3 DNA reads TGTGCCAGCGCTTCCCCCTCGGGTTCGGACACCGGGGAGCTGTTTTTT.

This clone has only a few counts. The gene calls are TRBV5-1 and TRBJ2-7; 9 nucleotides line up with TRBD1. Germline V lookup: CDR1 SGHRS, CDR2 YFSETQ. This CDR3 is built from 14 residues. V gave up 4 bases and J gave up 7 bases; unmatched junction bases: 9. The CDR3 protein is CASSAGTGLGEQYF. In DNA form, the CDR3 reads TGCGCCAGCAGCGCCGGGACAGGGCTTGGGGAGCAGTACTTC.

The chain recombines TRBV7-3 with TRBJ2-6, with 9 bases matching TRBD2. Germline V gene lookup returns CDR1 SGHTA and CDR2 FQGTGA. This CDR3 contains 16 residues. V lost 4 bases to trimming and J lost 2 bases; unmatched junction nucleotides: 3. CDR3 loop: CASSSVAGAGANVLTF. CDR3 coding DNA: TGTGCCAGCAGCTCAGTAGCGGGGGCTGGGGCCAACGTCCTGACTTTC. Complete variable domain (other parts from reference TRBV7-3 and TRBJ2-6): GAGVSQTPSNKVTEKGKYVELRCDPISGHTALYWYRQSLGQGPEFLIYFQGTGAADDSGLPNDRFFAVRPEGSVSTLKIQRTERGDSAVYLCASSSVAGAGANVLTFGAGSRLTVL.

This chain joins TRBV19 and TRBJ1-1; D is ambiguous. Germline assignment: CDR1 LNHDA and CDR2 SQIVND (reference sequence). The CDR3 is 14 residues long. The germline V and J ends were trimmed by 6 bases and 0 bases, with 11 bases remaining between them. The CDR3 DNA reads as TGTGCCAGTAGGACAATAAGTATGAACACTGAAGCTTTCTTT. Its protein product is CASRTISMNTEAFF.

The rearrangement links TRBV19 to TRBJ1-5; possibly TRBD1 for D (6 bases). From germline, CDR1 is LNHDA and CDR2 SQIVND (reference sequence). The CDR3 is 15 amino acids. Trimming stripped 1 base from V and 6 bases from J, with 13 bases between. CDR3 residues: CASSIAGGSGQPQHF. The DNA for the CDR3 is TGTGCCAGTAGTATAGCCGGGGGCTCAGGTCAGCCCCAGCATTTT.

This chain joins TRBV9 and TRBJ1-5; D is unresolved. The CDR3 is made up of 14 amino acids. Between the trimmed V and J ends, which lost 5 bases and 5 bases, there was a span of 14 bases. CDR1 is SGDLS and CDR2 is YYNGEE in the germline V gene. The CDR3 coding sequence is TGTGCCAGCAGTGACGTAGACCGAGATCAGCCCCAGCATTTT. This translates into CASSDVDRDQPQHF.

This chain connects TRBV7-9 to TRBJ2-7; 9 bases match TRBD2. With 5 bases clipped from V and 3 bases from J, the junction kept 11 bases outside the gene matches. CDR3 length equals 16 residues. Germline V gene lookup returns CDR1 SEHNR and CDR2 FQNEAQ (reference sequence). For the CDR3, the DNA is TGTGCCAGCAGCCCCCCCGGCGGGAGGGCCTTCTACGAGCAGTACTTC. Its translation is CASSPPGGRAFYEQYF. Variable domain in full (rest from reference TRBV7-9 and TRBJ2-7): DTGVSQNPRHKITKRGQNVTFRCDPISEHNRLYWYRQTLGQGPEFLTYFQNEAQLEKSRLLSDRFSAERPKGSFSTLEIQRTEQGDSAMYLCASSPPGGRAFYEQYFGPGTRLTVT.

The rearrangement joins TRBV19 to TRBJ1-5; 7 nucleotides match TRBD1. Germline V CDR1 and CDR2: LNHDA, SQIVND (reference sequence). V was clipped by 0 bases and J by 6 bases; unmatched bases: 5. This CDR3 region has 15 residues. The CDR3 reads CASSIDAQGGQPQHF. CDR3 DNA: TGTGCCAGTAGTATAGATGCTCAGGGGGGTCAGCCCCAGCATTTT.

CDR3 coding DNA: TGTGCCAGCTCGGGGGACAGGGGACAGCCCCAGCATTTT. This encodes CASSGDRGQPQHF. The V and J genes are TRBV18 and TRBJ1-5; 10 bases map to TRBD1. Germline values: CDR1 KGHSH, CDR2 LQKENI. V shed 6 bases and J 7 bases; nucleotides not matched to a gene: 3. This CDR3 comprises 13 residues.

V gene TRBV3-1 (or the pseudogene TRBV3-2) combines with J gene TRBJ2-2, with D uncertain. With 2 bases removed from V and 1 base from J, the gap between germline ends came to 8 bases. Germline V gene lookup returns CDR1 LGHDT and CDR2 YNNKEL (reference sequence). The CDR3 loop spans 15 amino acids. The CDR3 region has the DNA TGTGCCAGCAGCCAATGGGATTTGAACACCGGGGAGCTGTTTTTT. Residues: CASSQWDLNTGELFF.

The chain links TRBV7-2 to TRBJ1-4; D gene ambiguous. Trimming removed 5 bases from V and 1 base from J, with 5 bases in between. Germline CDR1 SGHTA, CDR2 FQGNSA. This CDR3 contains 13 residues. CDR3 sequence (DNA): TGTGCCAGCAGCGCGGGAACTAATGAAAAACTGTTTTTT. This codes for CASSAGTNEKLFF.

This clone was picked up one time. V usage is TRBV28 and J usage is TRBJ2-1; 15 bases agree with TRBD2. V shed 5 bases, J shed 10 bases, and the junction held 6 bases outside the gene matches. In germline, CDR1 is MDHEN, CDR2 SYDVKM. The CDR3 spans 15 residues. In nucleotides, the CDR3 is TGTGCCAGCAGTACGGGACTAGCGGGGGGCGGGGAGCAGTTCTTC. It codes for CASSTGLAGGGEQFF.

V usage is TRBV18 and J usage is TRBJ1-5, with TRBD1 as a possible D gene (5 bases). Trimming cost V 4 bases and J 6 bases, with 13 bases left between them. CDR1 and CDR2 (germline): KGHSH, LQKENI. The CDR3 is 14 amino acids. CDR3 residues: CASSLGQGGQPQHF. CDR3 coding DNA: TGTGCCAGCTCACTAGGGCAGGGAGGTCAGCCCCAGCATTTT.

CDR3 nucleotide sequence: TGTGCCAGCAGCCATCTCAGGGGAGGGATGAACACTGAAGCTTTCTTT. This gives the protein CASSHLRGGMNTEAFF. This sequence joins TRBV7-9 and TRBJ1-1; maybe TRBD1 (6 bases). V was cut by 5 bases and J by 0 bases, with 16 bases left in between. This CDR3 is built from 16 residues. Per germline, CDR1 SEHNR and CDR2 FQNEAQ (reference sequence). Using reference TRBV7-9 and TRBJ1-1 for the parts outside the CDR3, the full variable domain is DTGVSQNPRHKITKRGQNVTFRCDPISEHNRLYWYRQTLGQGPEFLTYFQNEAQLEKSRLLSDRFSAERPKGSFSTLEIQRTEQGDSAMYLCASSHLRGGMNTEAFFGQGTRLTVV.

The V call is TRBV28, the J call TRBJ1-1, with unresolved D. Trimming stripped 7 bases from V and 1 base from J, with 13 bases between. CDR1 is MDHEN and CDR2 is SYDVKM in the germline V gene. This CDR3 has 14 amino acids. CDR3: CASTLTYGNTEAFF. DNA for the CDR3: TGTGCCAGCACCTTGACATACGGGAACACTGAAGCTTTCTTT.

This chain uses TRBV7-2 with TRBJ2-3; D is unresolved. Germline CDR1 reads SGHTA; CDR2 reads FQGNSA. The V end was cut by 3 bases, the J end by 4 bases, with 11 bases between. This CDR3 is built from 14 residues. Here the CDR3 DNA reads TGTGCCAGCAGCTTCGTCGCAAGATCAGATACGCAGTATTTT. It encodes CASSFVARSDTQYF.

The rearrangement joins TRBV27 to TRBJ1-4; 10 bases are shared with TRBD1. The CDR3 has 17 amino acids. Germline CDR1 and CDR2: MNHEY and SMNVEV (reference sequence). J lost 2 bases, V lost 7 bases, and 10 bases had no gene match. CDR3 amino acids: CASKRTGGFQTNEKLFF. The CDR3 nucleotides are TGTGCCAGCAAGCGGACAGGGGGGTTTCAGACTAATGAAAAACTGTTTTTT. The entire variable domain, with the rest obtained from reference TRBV27 and TRBJ1-4, is as follows: EAQVTQNPRYLITVTGKKLTVTCSQNMNHEYMSWYRQDPGLGLRQIYYSMNVEVTDKGDVPEGYKVSRKEKRNFPLILESPSPNQTSLYFCASKRTGGFQTNEKLFFGSGTQLSVL.

This sequence joins TRBV19 and TRBJ2-7; 7 positions agree with TRBD1. CDR1 is LNHDA, CDR2 SQIVND, per germline (reference sequence). The trim removed 9 bases at V and 2 bases at J, leaving 10 bases unmatched. CDR3 length: 14 amino acids. CDR3 DNA: TGTGCCAGCCGCTCGGGACAGATACCCTACGAGCAGTACTTC. Amino acid sequence: CASRSGQIPYEQYF.

V is TRBV3-1 (or the pseudogene TRBV3-2) and J is TRBJ2-7; D gene ambiguous. This CDR3 region has 14 residues. Germline V gene lookup returns CDR1 LGHDT and CDR2 YNNKEL (reference sequence). Trimming cost V 1 base and J 5 bases, with 12 bases left between them. The CDR3 loop reads CASSQADGGNEQYF. CDR3 sequence (DNA): TGTGCCAGCAGCCAAGCTGACGGTGGGAACGAGCAGTACTTC.

Remarks on this clone: A junction boundary mismatches the germline segment, possibly from a read error. The rearrangement joins TRBV3-1 (or the pseudogene TRBV3-2) to TRBJ2-1; 10 bases line up with TRBD2. This CDR3 has 14 residues. Germline V gives CDR1 LGHDT, CDR2 YNNKEL (reference sequence). CDR3 protein: CASSHGLAGAPPLF. The CDR3 nucleotides read TGTGCCAGCAGCCACGGGCTAGCGGGGGCCCCCCCTCTCTTC.

V usage is TRBV5-4 and J usage is TRBJ2-7, with D perhaps TRBD2 (6 bases). The germline V and J ends were trimmed by 4 bases and 5 bases, with 19 bases remaining between them. CDR1 and CDR2 from the germline V gene are SGHNT and YYREEE (reference sequence). The CDR3 is made up of 15 amino acids. CDR3 in DNA: TGTGCCAGCAGCCCCGGTTCGGAGGGGCGCGACGAGCAGTACTTC. This codes for CASSPGSEGRDEQYF.

This chain links TRBV7-2 with TRBJ1-1, with 7 bases identical to TRBD1. This CDR3 is built from 14 residues. V lost 5 bases, J lost 4 bases, and 7 bases stayed unmatched. Germline V CDR1 and CDR2: SGHTA, FQGNSA. CDR3 loop: CASSLDRVATEAFF. For the CDR3, the DNA is TGTGCCAGCAGCCTCGACAGGGTGGCCACTGAAGCTTTCTTT.

CDR3 amino acids: CASSYDFREVTYNSPLHF. The DNA of the CDR3 is TGTGCCAGCAGTTACGACTTTCGGGAAGTAACCTATAATTCACCCCTCCACTTT. The V call is TRBV6-2 or TRBV6-3, the J call TRBJ1-6; D uncertain. The CDR3 is made up of 18 amino acids. The germline V gene encodes CDR1 MNHEY and CDR2 SVGEGT. V lost 2 bases and J lost 2, with 16 bases in between.